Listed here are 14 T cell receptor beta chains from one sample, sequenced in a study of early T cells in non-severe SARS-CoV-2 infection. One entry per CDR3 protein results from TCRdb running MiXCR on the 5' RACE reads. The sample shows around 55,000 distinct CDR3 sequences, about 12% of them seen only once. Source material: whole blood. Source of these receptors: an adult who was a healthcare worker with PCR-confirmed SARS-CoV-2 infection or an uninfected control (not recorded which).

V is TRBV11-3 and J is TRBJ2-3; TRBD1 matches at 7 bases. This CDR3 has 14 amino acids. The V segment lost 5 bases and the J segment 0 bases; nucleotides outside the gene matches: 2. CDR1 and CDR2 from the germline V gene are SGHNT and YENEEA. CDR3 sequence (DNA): TGTGCCAGCAGCCGGGGACAGAGCACAGATACGCAGTATTTT. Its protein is CASSRGQSTDTQYF.

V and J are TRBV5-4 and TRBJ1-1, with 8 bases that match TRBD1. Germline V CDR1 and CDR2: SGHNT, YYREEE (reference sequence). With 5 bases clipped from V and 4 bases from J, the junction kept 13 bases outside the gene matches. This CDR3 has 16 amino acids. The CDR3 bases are TGTGCCAGCAGTACCCCTCAGGGGGCTCGAAGCACTGAAGCTTTCTTT. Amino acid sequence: CASSTPQGARSTEAFF.

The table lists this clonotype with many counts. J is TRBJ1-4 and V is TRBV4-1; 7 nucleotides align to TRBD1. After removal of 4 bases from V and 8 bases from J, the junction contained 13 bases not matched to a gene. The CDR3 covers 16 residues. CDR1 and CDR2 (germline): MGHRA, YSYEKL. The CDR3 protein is CASSPWGETRGEKLFF. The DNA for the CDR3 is TGCGCCAGCAGCCCCTGGGGAGAAACCAGGGGGGAAAAACTGTTTTTT.

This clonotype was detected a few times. DNA for the CDR3: TGTGCCAGCAGCCATGGACAGGCCTACGAGCAGTACTTC. It yields the protein CASSHGQAYEQYF. The chain links TRBV7-9 to TRBJ2-7; 7 nucleotides agree with TRBD1. This CDR3 comprises 13 residues. Germline V gene data show CDR1 as SEHNR and CDR2 as FQNEAQ (reference sequence). Unmatched junction bases numbered 3, after V lost 5 bases and J lost 2 bases.

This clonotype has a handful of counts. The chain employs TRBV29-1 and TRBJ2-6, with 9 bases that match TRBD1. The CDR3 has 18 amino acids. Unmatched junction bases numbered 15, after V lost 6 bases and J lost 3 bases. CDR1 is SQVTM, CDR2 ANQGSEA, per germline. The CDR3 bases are TGCAGCGTCGGGGAAGGGACAGGGAGACGGGATGGGGCCAACGTCCTGACTTTC. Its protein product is CSVGEGTGRRDGANVLTF.

CDR3 loop: CASSPHPSGGYQETQYF. As DNA, the CDR3 is TGCGCCAGCAGCCCACACCCCAGCGGGGGGTACCAAGAGACCCAGTACTTC. The chain carries TRBV5-1 and TRBJ2-5; 9 bases map to TRBD2. CDR3 length equals 17 residues. Germline-derived CDR1 and CDR2 are SGHRS and YFSETQ. Trimming took 4 bases from V and 0 from J; bases not matched to a gene: 10.

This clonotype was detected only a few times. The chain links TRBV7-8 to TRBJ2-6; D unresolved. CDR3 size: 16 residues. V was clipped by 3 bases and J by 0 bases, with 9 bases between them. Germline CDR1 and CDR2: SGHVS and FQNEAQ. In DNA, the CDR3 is TGTGCCAGCAGCTTGGCGGTGCTCTCTGGGGCCAACGTCCTGACTTTC. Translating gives CASSLAVLSGANVLTF.

The CDR3 sequence is CAIRAPGSYEQYF. For the CDR3, the DNA is TGTGCCATCAGGGCGCCAGGGTCCTACGAGCAGTACTTC. The J gene is TRBJ2-7, the V gene TRBV10-3, with D possibly being TRBD1 (5 bases). This CDR3 has 13 amino acids. Germline V gene data show CDR1 as ENHRY and CDR2 as SYGVKD. V was pared by 6 bases and J by 1 base, with 10 bases between.

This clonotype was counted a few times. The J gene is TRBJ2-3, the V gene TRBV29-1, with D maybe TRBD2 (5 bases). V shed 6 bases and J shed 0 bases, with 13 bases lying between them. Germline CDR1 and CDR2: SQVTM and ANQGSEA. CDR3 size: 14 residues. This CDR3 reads CSVKDFTSTDTQYF. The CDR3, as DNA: TGCAGCGTCAAGGACTTTACTAGCACAGATACGCAGTATTTT.

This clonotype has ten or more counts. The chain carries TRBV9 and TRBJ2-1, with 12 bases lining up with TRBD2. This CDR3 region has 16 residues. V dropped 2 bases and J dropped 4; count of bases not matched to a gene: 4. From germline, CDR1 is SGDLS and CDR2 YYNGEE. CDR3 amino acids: CASSVLGTSGYNEQFF. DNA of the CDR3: TGTGCCAGCAGCGTTTTGGGGACTAGCGGGTACAATGAGCAGTTCTTC.

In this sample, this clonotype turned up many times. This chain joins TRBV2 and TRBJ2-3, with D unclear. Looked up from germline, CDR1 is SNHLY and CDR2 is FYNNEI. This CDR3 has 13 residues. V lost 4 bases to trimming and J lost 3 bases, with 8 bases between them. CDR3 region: CASSGPFTDTQYF. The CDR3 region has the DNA TGTGCCAGCAGTGGCCCTTTTACAGATACGCAGTATTTT.

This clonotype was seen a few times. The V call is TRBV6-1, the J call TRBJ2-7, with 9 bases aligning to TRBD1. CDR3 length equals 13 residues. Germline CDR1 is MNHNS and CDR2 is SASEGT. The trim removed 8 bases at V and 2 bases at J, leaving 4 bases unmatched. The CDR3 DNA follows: TGTGCCAGCTTGGGACAGGGTCCCTACGAGCAGTACTTC. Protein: CASLGQGPYEQYF.

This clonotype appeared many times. The CDR3: CASSQVRGAPLHF. The CDR3 DNA sequence: TGTGCCAGCAGCCAAGTACGGGGGGCGCCCCTCCACTTT. The V call is TRBV14, the J call TRBJ1-6; a possible D gene is TRBD1 (6 bases). Germline V gene sequence: CDR1 SGHDN, CDR2 FVKESK. The V end lost 1 base, the J end lost 13 bases, and 11 bases lay between the germline ends. There are 13 residues in the CDR3.

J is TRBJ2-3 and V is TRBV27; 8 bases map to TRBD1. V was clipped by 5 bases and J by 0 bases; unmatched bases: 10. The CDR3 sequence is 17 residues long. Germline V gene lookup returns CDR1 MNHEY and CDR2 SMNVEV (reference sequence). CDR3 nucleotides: TGTGCCAGCAGTCCCCGGGGACAGGCCCTTAGCACAGATACGCAGTATTTT. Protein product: CASSPRGQALSTDTQYF.